The 20 T cell receptor beta chains given below trace back to one sample, sequenced in a study of cytomegalovirus exposure and HLA in healthy donors. Amplification used 60 Vbeta primers and 13 Jbeta primers. The table came from immunoSEQ multiplex PCR; TCRdb's copy has only in-frame clones and leaves some out. The sample records approximately 150,000 clones, 55% to 70% being singletons. Sequenced input: PBMCs. All receptors come from a woman aged 55 to 70 in good health and CMV-seropositive.

The chain recombines TRBV29-1 with TRBJ1-1, with D perhaps TRBD1 (6 bases). Per the germline V gene, CDR1 is SQVTM and CDR2 is ANQGSEA. The CDR3 is made up of 11 amino acids. V dropped 6 bases and J dropped 7 bases, with 12 bases sitting between them. The CDR3 loop is CSVQGPGEAFF. The CDR3 DNA reads TGCAGCGTCCAGGGGCCCGGTGAAGCTTTCTTT.

This rearrangement joins TRBV5-1 to TRBJ2-6; 7 bases align to TRBD1. This CDR3 has 16 residues. CDR1 SGHRS and CDR2 YFSETQ come from the germline V gene. V was pared by 3 bases and J by 0 bases, with 3 bases of the junction left unmatched. The CDR3 is CASSSQGSSGANVLTF. The CDR3 DNA reads as TGCGCCAGCAGCTCACAGGGGAGCTCTGGGGCCAACGTCCTGACTTTC.

The chain uses TRBV29-1 and TRBJ2-7; possibly TRBD1 for D (6 bases). Germline values: CDR1 SQVTM, CDR2 ANQGSEA. V lost 1 base, J lost 5 bases, and 15 bases lay in between. The CDR3 is made up of 14 amino acids. CDR3 amino acids: CSVEGLQGDDEQYF. Written as DNA, the CDR3 is TGCAGCGTTGAAGGTTTACAGGGTGACGACGAGCAGTACTTC.

The chain recombines TRBV5-4 with TRBJ2-5, with 10 bases identical to TRBD1. Unmatched junction bases numbered 7, after V lost 3 bases and J lost 2 bases. Germline V gene data show CDR1 as SGHNT and CDR2 as YYREEE (reference sequence). This CDR3 is 16 amino acids long. The CDR3 DNA is TGTGCCAGCAGCTCCCTCTGGGGACAGGGGCAAGAGACCCAGTACTTC. Amino acids: CASSSLWGQGQETQYF. Combining the CDR3 with reference TRBV5-4 and TRBJ2-5 gives the whole variable domain ETGVTQSPTHLIKTRGQQVTLRCSSQSGHNTVSWYQQALGQGPQFIFQYYREEENGRGNFPPRFSGLQFPNYSSELNVNALELDDSALYLCASSSLWGQGQETQYFGPGTRLLVL.

This sequence joins TRBV5-8 and TRBJ1-1; possible D gene TRBD1, 5 bases. The germline gives CDR1 SGHTS, CDR2 YDEGEE. CDR3 size: 15 residues. Trimming shortened V by 2 bases and J by 2 bases, and 13 bases separated the two germline ends. The CDR3 region has the DNA TGTGCCAGCAGCTTAGAAGCCAGGACAAACACTGAAGCTTTCTTT. Translation gives CASSLEARTNTEAFF.

V usage is TRBV30 and J usage is TRBJ2-5; possible D gene TRBD2, 5 bases. Trimming removed 4 bases from V and 4 bases from J, with 13 bases in between. CDR1 and CDR2 (germline): GTSNPN, SVGIG (reference sequence). The CDR3 is made up of 13 amino acids. CDR3 region: CAWNGVWGETQYF. DNA of the CDR3: TGTGCCTGGAACGGGGTGTGGGGAGAGACCCAGTACTTC.

V and J are TRBV6-1 and TRBJ2-1; TRBD2 matches at 8 bases. CDR1 is MNHNS, CDR2 SASEGT, per germline. J was trimmed by 0 bases and V by 8 bases; bases with no gene match: 6. The CDR3 runs to 15 residues. The chain's CDR3 is CASFSGIASYNEQFF. In DNA form, the CDR3 reads TGTGCCAGCTTTAGCGGGATTGCCTCCTACAATGAGCAGTTCTTC.

V usage is TRBV28 and J usage is TRBJ1-1; TRBD1 aligns across 11 bases. CDR3 length: 14 residues. The germline V gene encodes CDR1 MDHEN and CDR2 SYDVKM. Trimming removed 6 bases from V and 5 bases from J; junction bases left unmatched: 5. The DNA of the CDR3 is TGTGCCAGCAGAACGGGACAGGGGGTTACTGAAGCTTTCTTT. Translation gives CASRTGQGVTEAFF.

Comments on this clone: Other nucleotide sequences from this sample produce the same CDR3. The chain uses TRBV19 and TRBJ1-1, with 8 nucleotides matching TRBD1. CDR1 is LNHDA, CDR2 SQIVND, per germline (reference sequence). The CDR3 runs 14 residues. V lost 2 bases to trimming and J lost 2 bases; unmatched junction nucleotides: 1. The CDR3 sequence is CASSIQGANTEAFF. Here the CDR3 DNA reads TGTGCCAGTAGTATACAGGGGGCCAACACTGAAGCTTTCTTT. Drawing the rest from reference TRBV19 and TRBJ1-1, the complete variable domain is DGGITQSPKYLFRKEGQNVTLSCEQNLNHDAMYWYRQDPGQGLRLIYYSQIVNDFQKGDIAEGYSVSREKKESFPLTVTSAQKNPTAFYLCASSIQGANTEAFFGQGTRLTVV.

CDR3 loop: CASKRPGTEETQYF. The DNA for the CDR3 is TGTGCCAGCAAGAGACCCGGGACAGAAGAGACCCAGTACTTC. This chain connects TRBV2 to TRBJ2-5; the match to TRBD1 covers 7 bases. This CDR3 is 14 amino acids long. The V gene end was trimmed by 7 bases and the J gene end by 3 bases; junction bases not matched to a gene: 8. CDR1 and CDR2 (germline): SNHLY, FYNNEI.

The CDR3 is CASSFAGGHYGYTF. In DNA form, the CDR3 reads TGTGCCAGCAGCTTCGCAGGGGGGCACTATGGCTACACCTTC. This chain uses TRBV7-9 with TRBJ1-2; TRBD1 matches at 7 bases. The germline V gene encodes CDR1 SEHNR and CDR2 FQNEAQ (reference sequence). This CDR3 spans 14 amino acids. Trimming cost V 3 bases and J 3 bases; bases outside gene matches: 4. The whole variable domain, filled in from reference TRBV7-9 and TRBJ1-2, reads DTGVSQNPRHKITKRGQNVTFRCDPISEHNRLYWYRQTLGQGPEFLTYFQNEAQLEKSRLLSDRFSAERPKGSFSTLEIQRTEQGDSAMYLCASSFAGGHYGYTFGSGTRLTVV.

The rearrangement joins TRBV9 to TRBJ2-2, with D perhaps matching TRBD1 (6 bases). The CDR3 runs 16 residues. Germline loops: CDR1 SGDLS, CDR2 YYNGEE. V dropped 0 bases and J dropped 3 bases, with 12 bases sitting between them. In DNA form, the CDR3 reads TGTGCCAGCAGCGTAGGCCAGGGGTCAGACACCGGGGAGCTGTTTTTT. Its translation: CASSVGQGSDTGELFF.

J is TRBJ1-1 and V is TRBV28; D call uncertain. Germline values: CDR1 MDHEN, CDR2 SYDVKM. V was cut by 2 bases and J by 8 bases, with 9 bases left in between. This CDR3 is 12 amino acids long. CDR3 sequence reads: CASSLTLLEAFF. Written as DNA, the CDR3 is TGTGCCAGCAGTTTAACATTGTTAGAAGCTTTCTTT.

This clone came up a few times. CDR3 amino acids: CASSVGVVLQETQYF. CDR3 coding DNA: TGTGCCAGCAGCGTAGGAGTGGTTCTTCAAGAGACCCAGTACTTC. The chain combines TRBV9 with TRBJ2-5; no definite D call. The V and J ends lost 0 bases and 2 bases respectively, with 11 bases between them. The germline gives CDR1 SGDLS, CDR2 YYNGEE. This CDR3 region has 15 residues.

The chain carries TRBV5-1 and TRBJ2-3; tentatively, D is TRBD2 (7 bases). The germline V and J ends were trimmed by 0 bases and 1 base, with 12 bases remaining between them. CDR3 size: 16 residues. The V gene's germline CDR1 is SGHRS and CDR2 YFSETQ. CDR3 nucleotides: TGCGCCAGCAGCTTGGATACGGGGGGCGGCACAGATACGCAGTATTTT. Protein: CASSLDTGGGTDTQYF.

This chain connects TRBV7-9 to TRBJ1-2, with 7 positions matching TRBD1. The CDR3 extends over 13 amino acids. In germline, CDR1 is SEHNR, CDR2 FQNEAQ (reference sequence). With 1 base clipped from V and 7 bases from J, the junction kept 3 bases outside the gene matches. For the CDR3, the DNA is TGTGCCAGCAGCTTAGGCAGGGGGAGTGGCTACACCTTC. This codes for CASSLGRGSGYTF.

The rearrangement joins TRBV19 to TRBJ2-7; 10 nucleotides agree with TRBD2. Germline V gene lookup returns CDR1 LNHDA and CDR2 SQIVND (reference sequence). The junction had 3 bases not matched to a gene; V was cut back by 4 bases and J by 3 bases. CDR3 length equals 14 residues. CDR3 in amino acids: CASSTSSGSYEQYF. For the CDR3, the DNA is TGTGCCAGTAGTACCTCTAGCGGGAGCTACGAGCAGTACTTC.

This chain links TRBV10-3 with TRBJ2-7; 9 nucleotides agree with TRBD2. V trimming: 0 bases; J trimming: 1 base; junction bases outside the gene matches: 10. The germline V gene encodes CDR1 ENHRY and CDR2 SYGVKD. The CDR3 consists of 18 residues. The CDR3 spells CAISESRVASGVSYEQYF. Written as DNA, the CDR3 is TGTGCCATCAGTGAGTCGCGTGTAGCTAGCGGGGTATCCTACGAGCAGTACTTC.

J is TRBJ2-1 and V is TRBV4-3; D is unresolved. The V and J ends lost 0 bases and 9 bases respectively, with 9 bases between them. In germline, CDR1 is LGHNA, CDR2 YSLEER. CDR3 length equals 13 residues. The CDR3: CASSQEKFSEQFF. DNA for the CDR3: TGCGCCAGCAGCCAAGAGAAATTCAGTGAGCAGTTCTTC.

The chain uses TRBV29-1 and TRBJ2-3; 8 nucleotides line up with TRBD2. The J segment lost 0 bases and the V segment lost 0 bases, leaving 5 bases of the junction unmatched. The CDR3 is 16 amino acids. Per germline, CDR1 SQVTM and CDR2 ANQGSEA. CDR3 DNA sequence: TGCAGCGTTGAAGATCAGGGGACTAGGAGCACAGATACGCAGTATTTT. Its protein is CSVEDQGTRSTDTQYF.